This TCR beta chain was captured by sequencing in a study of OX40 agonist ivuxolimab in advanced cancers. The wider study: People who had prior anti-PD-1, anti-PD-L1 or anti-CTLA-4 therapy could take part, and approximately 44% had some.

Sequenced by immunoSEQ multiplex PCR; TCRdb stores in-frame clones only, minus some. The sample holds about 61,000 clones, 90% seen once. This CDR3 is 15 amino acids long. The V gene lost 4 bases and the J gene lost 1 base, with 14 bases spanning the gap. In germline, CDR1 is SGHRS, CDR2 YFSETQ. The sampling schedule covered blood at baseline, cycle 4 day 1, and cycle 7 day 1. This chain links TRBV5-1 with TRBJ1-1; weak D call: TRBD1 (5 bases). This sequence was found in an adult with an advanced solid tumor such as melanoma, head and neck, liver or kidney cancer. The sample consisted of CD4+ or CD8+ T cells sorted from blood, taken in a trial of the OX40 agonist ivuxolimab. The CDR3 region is CASSPQGFQNTEAFF. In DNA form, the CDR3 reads TGCGCCAGCAGCCCGCAGGGTTTCCAGAACACTGAAGCTTTCTTT.